This TCR beta chain was recovered during a study of CD8 T cells in Susac syndrome. Trimming removed 11 bases at V and 10 bases at J, with 18 bases between. The CDR3 runs to 12 residues. Germline V CDR1 and CDR2: KGHSH, LQKENI. The authors sequenced TCR beta from blood CD8+ and CD4+ T cells. Under recently defined diagnostic criteria, the patients with Susac syndrome qualified as having definite or probable disease. Random-hexamer reverse transcription was applied to roughly 0.5 to 1 ug RNA. TCRdb used MiXCR to reprocess the immunoSEQ multiplex PCR reads, holding one entry per CDR3 protein. The sample has over 65,000 distinct CDR3 sequences; approximately 94% are singletons.

Sequencing was carried out using CD4+ T cells from PBMCs. The V gene is TRBV18, the J gene TRBJ2-4; either TRBD1 or TRBD2 may fit D (6 bases each). The TCR originated in a human donor with Susac syndrome. This chain's CDR3 is CAATGAEAIQYF. The CDR3 region has the DNA TGTGCCGCTACGGGGGCCGAGGCGATTCAGTACTTC.